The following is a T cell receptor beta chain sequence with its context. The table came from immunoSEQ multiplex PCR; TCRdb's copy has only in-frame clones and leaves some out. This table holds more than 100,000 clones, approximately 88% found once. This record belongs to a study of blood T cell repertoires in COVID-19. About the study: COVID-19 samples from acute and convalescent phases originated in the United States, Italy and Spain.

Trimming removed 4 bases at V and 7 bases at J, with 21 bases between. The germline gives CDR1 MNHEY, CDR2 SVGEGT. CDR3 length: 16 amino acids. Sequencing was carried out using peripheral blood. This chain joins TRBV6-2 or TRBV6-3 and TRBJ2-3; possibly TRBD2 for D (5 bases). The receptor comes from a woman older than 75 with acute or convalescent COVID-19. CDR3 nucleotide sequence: TGTGCCAGCAGTTCTCTAACTAGTCCCACATTATATACGCAGTATTTT. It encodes CASSSLTSPTLYTQYF.